The 27 T cell receptor beta chains listed next were all sequenced from one sample in a study of cytomegalovirus exposure and HLA in healthy donors. Primers included in the PCR were 60 Vbeta and 13 Jbeta primers. Clones were read by immunoSEQ multiplex PCR, and TCRdb kept only the in-frame ones, dropping some. Seen in this sample are 100,000 to 150,000 clones; the ten most common clones hold under 3.5%. Sequenced sample: PBMCs. The receptors originated from a man aged 30-40 years in good health and CMV-seronegative.

The V and J genes are TRBV21-1 and TRBJ1-6. TRBV21-1 is described as a pseudogene. This CDR3 comprises 11 residues. CDR3 sequence (DNA): TGTGCCAGCCTGAGAAATTCACCCCTCCACTTT. This translates into CASLRNSPLHF.

V and J are TRBV5-1 and TRBJ2-3; 8 bases match TRBD2. Germline CDR1 SGHRS, CDR2 YFSETQ. The junction had 4 bases not matched to a gene; V was cut back by 4 bases and J by 3 bases. There are 14 residues in the CDR3. The CDR3 spells CASSPSGGTDTQYF. The CDR3 DNA follows: TGCGCCAGCAGCCCTTCGGGAGGGACAGATACGCAGTATTTT.

The CDR3 DNA sequence: TGTGCCAGCAGTTTATCTCGGGGATACACTGAAGCTTTCTTT. This sequence encodes CASSLSRGYTEAFF. The chain combines TRBV27 with TRBJ1-1; D remains unclear. Between the trimmed V and J ends, which lost 0 bases and 3 bases, there was a span of 8 bases. Germline V gives CDR1 MNHEY, CDR2 SMNVEV (reference sequence). The CDR3 covers 14 residues.

V gene TRBV6-5 combines with J gene TRBJ2-7; TRBD2 matches at 11 bases. There are 15 residues in the CDR3. Germline V gives CDR1 MNHEY, CDR2 SVGAGI. The ends lost 8 bases at V and 1 base at J; junction bases unmatched: 7. Here the CDR3 reads CASGTSGTASYEQYF. The CDR3 bases are TGTGCCAGCGGGACTAGCGGAACCGCGTCCTACGAGCAGTACTTC.

The CDR3 reads CASSQVTSLVSEQFF. The CDR3 DNA reads as TGCGCCAGCAGCCAAGTTACTTCACTAGTATCCGAGCAGTTCTTC. The chain combines TRBV4-1 with TRBJ2-1; tentative D call: TRBD2 (5 bases). Between the trimmed V and J ends, which lost 1 base and 10 bases, there was a span of 17 bases. The CDR3 has 15 residues. Germline CDR1 MGHRA, CDR2 YSYEKL.

The chain employs TRBV2 and TRBJ2-5; possible D gene TRBD1, 7 bases. The germline gives CDR1 SNHLY, CDR2 FYNNEI. The CDR3 loop spans 12 amino acids. The ends were cut back, 11 bases at V and 5 bases at J, with 15 bases in the middle. CDR3: CAWPGGQETQYF. The CDR3 DNA reads as TGTGCCTGGCCCGGGGGACAGGAGACCCAGTACTTC.

The V gene is TRBV28, the J gene TRBJ1-1; tentatively, D is TRBD1 (5 bases). Germline CDR1 MDHEN, CDR2 SYDVKM. The CDR3 has 15 amino acids. The germline V and J ends were trimmed by 7 bases and 1 base, with 16 bases remaining between them. CDR3 residues: CASTSGGARNTEAFF. The DNA of the CDR3 is TGTGCCAGCACCTCAGGTGGGGCTCGGAACACTGAAGCTTTCTTT.

The chain links TRBV27 to TRBJ2-1, with D tentatively TRBD1 (6 bases). CDR1 is MNHEY and CDR2 is SMNVEV in the germline V gene (reference sequence). CDR3 length: 16 residues. Trimming removed 4 bases at V and 4 bases at J, with 17 bases between. In DNA, the CDR3 is TGTGCCAGCAGTTCAGGGGAGCTCCCGATATACAATGAGCAGTTCTTC. Translated: CASSSGELPIYNEQFF.

The chain joins TRBV5-6 to TRBJ2-5, with a weak D call TRBD1 (5 bases). Per the germline V gene, CDR1 is SGHDT and CDR2 is YYEEEE. This CDR3 has 13 residues. V shed 4 bases and J shed 4 bases, with 11 bases lying between them. DNA of the CDR3: TGTGCCAGCAGCAAATTAAGGGGAGAGACCCAGTACTTC. It yields the protein CASSKLRGETQYF.

As DNA, the CDR3 is TGTGCCAGCAGGCAGGGCGTCAACTATGGCTACACCTTC. As protein: CASRQGVNYGYTF. The V and J genes are TRBV27 and TRBJ1-2, with D perhaps matching TRBD1 (5 bases). The germline CDR1 and CDR2 sequences are MNHEY and SMNVEV (reference sequence). The V gene lost 6 bases and the J gene lost 2 bases, with 10 bases spanning the gap. CDR3 length equals 13 residues.

This chain uses TRBV10-3 with TRBJ1-6; 12 bases map to TRBD1. The CDR3 has 16 residues. With V trimmed by 5 bases and J by 7 bases, 6 bases remained unmatched. Germline CDR1 and CDR2: ENHRY and SYGVKD. Here the CDR3 DNA reads TGTGCCATCAGTCAGGGGACAGGGGGCGCGAATTCACCCCTCCACTTT. Its translation is CAISQGTGGANSPLHF.

The V gene is TRBV7-2, the J gene TRBJ2-7, with D tentatively TRBD1 (6 bases). V was shortened by 6 bases and J by 2 bases, with 20 bases between the two germline ends. The CDR3 consists of 16 residues. Per germline, CDR1 SGHTA and CDR2 FQGNSA. In nucleotides, the CDR3 is TGTGCCAGCAGTCCATCCCAGGGGTACAGGACCTACGAGCAGTACTTC. This encodes CASSPSQGYRTYEQYF.

The chain uses TRBV9 and TRBJ1-4; unclear D gene. Trimming left V 2 bases short and J 5 bases short, with 13 bases between. CDR3 length: 15 amino acids. Looked up from germline, CDR1 is SGDLS and CDR2 is YYNGEE. CDR3 residues: CASSVTAGENEKLFF. The CDR3 coding sequence is TGTGCCAGCAGCGTCACCGCCGGAGAAAATGAAAAACTGTTTTTT.

The gene calls are TRBV14 and TRBJ2-1; 9 bases map to TRBD2. The CDR3 loop spans 16 amino acids. With 4 bases clipped from V and 0 bases from J, the junction kept 4 bases outside the gene matches. CDR1 is SGHDN and CDR2 is FVKESK in the germline V gene. Here the CDR3 reads CASSLLLAGSYNEQFF. Here the CDR3 DNA reads TGTGCCAGCAGCCTTCTACTAGCGGGCTCCTACAATGAGCAGTTCTTC.

The chain combines TRBV28 with TRBJ2-7; 8 nucleotides agree with TRBD2. Per germline, CDR1 MDHEN and CDR2 SYDVKM. V gave up 9 bases and J gave up 2 bases; unmatched junction bases: 6. This CDR3 region has 13 residues. The CDR3 DNA is TGTGCCAGTTCTCTAGCGGGCCCCTACGAGCAGTACTTC. Protein product: CASSLAGPYEQYF.

V gene TRBV6-5 combines with J gene TRBJ1-1, with 10 bases that match TRBD1. Per germline, CDR1 MNHEY and CDR2 SVGAGI. Losses at the gene ends were 5 bases for V and 2 bases for J; bases not matched to a gene: 5. CDR3 length: 15 amino acids. CDR3 loop: CASSGGDRGNTEAFF. Written as DNA, the CDR3 is TGTGCCAGCAGTGGGGGGGACAGGGGAAACACTGAAGCTTTCTTT.

The chain recombines TRBV7-2 with TRBJ2-3, with 10 positions matching TRBD1. V was pared by 4 bases and J by 9 bases, with 4 bases of the junction left unmatched. CDR3 length: 13 amino acids. CDR1 and CDR2 from the germline V gene are SGHTA and FQGNSA. The CDR3 here is CASSYRGQGTQYF. The CDR3 nucleotides read TGTGCCAGCAGCTATAGGGGACAGGGGACGCAGTATTTT.

The rearrangement joins TRBV28 to TRBJ2-1; TRBD2 might be the D (6 bases). V gave up 6 bases and J gave up 8 bases, with 17 bases separating them. The CDR3 spans 14 residues. Germline V gene sequence: CDR1 MDHEN, CDR2 SYDVKM. Here the CDR3 reads CASSARRGTDEQFF. The DNA for the CDR3 is TGTGCCAGCAGCGCACGGCGGGGCACGGATGAGCAGTTCTTC.

Written as DNA, the CDR3 is TGTGCCAGCACCACTTCCCGGGACAGGATCCCCTACGAGCAGTACTTC. It yields the protein CASTTSRDRIPYEQYF. The J gene is TRBJ2-7, the V gene TRBV7-9, with TRBD1 identical over 8 bases. Looked up from germline, CDR1 is SEHNR and CDR2 is FQNEAQ (reference sequence). The CDR3 runs to 16 residues. V lost 7 bases to trimming and J lost 2 bases; unmatched junction nucleotides: 13.

The chain couples TRBV6-1 to TRBJ1-1, with unresolved D. The CDR3 extends over 16 amino acids. CDR1 and CDR2 (germline): MNHNS, SASEGT. The V end lost 1 base, the J end lost 6 bases, and 18 bases lay between the germline ends. CDR3 protein: CASSEERETAKPEAFF. In nucleotides, the CDR3 is TGTGCCAGCAGTGAAGAGAGGGAAACGGCGAAACCTGAAGCTTTCTTT.

The chain joins TRBV7-3 to TRBJ2-1; 11 bases map to TRBD1. The length of the CDR3 is 16 residues. Germline loops: CDR1 SGHTA, CDR2 FQGTGA. With V trimmed by 4 bases and J by 6 bases, 8 bases remained unmatched. The CDR3 DNA reads TGTGCCAGCAGCTCGGGGTCGGACAGGGGGCGCAATGAGCAGTTCTTC. It specifies CASSSGSDRGRNEQFF.

The chain is built from TRBV6-5 and TRBJ2-2; TRBD1 aligns across 8 bases. The CDR3 totals 16 residues. The junction had 5 bases not matched to a gene; V was cut back by 4 bases and J by 1 base. Per germline, CDR1 MNHEY and CDR2 SVGAGI. CDR3 sequence (DNA): TGTGCCAGCAGTTGGACAGGGCTCCAGAACACCGGGGAGCTGTTTTTT. Its translation is CASSWTGLQNTGELFF.

The rearrangement uses TRBV7-8 and TRBJ1-1, with D possibly TRBD1 on 6 matching bases. Trimming left V 2 bases short and J 4 bases short, with 11 bases between. This CDR3 has 14 amino acids. CDR1 is SGHVS and CDR2 is FQNEAQ in the germline V gene. CDR3 in amino acids: CASSLSTQGTEAFF. The CDR3 DNA is TGTGCCAGCAGCTTAAGCACACAGGGCACTGAAGCTTTCTTT.

This chain uses TRBV6-5 with TRBJ2-3; tentative D call: TRBD2 (6 bases). V was pared by 2 bases and J by 2 bases, with 11 bases between. Germline CDR1 is MNHEY and CDR2 is SVGAGI. The CDR3 contains 15 residues. CDR3 residues: CASSYDGSDTDTQYF. The CDR3 DNA is TGTGCCAGCAGTTACGACGGGAGTGACACAGATACGCAGTATTTT.

V is TRBV27 and J is TRBJ2-7; TRBD2 agrees at 7 bases. The J segment lost 3 bases and the V segment lost 8 bases, leaving 10 bases of the junction unmatched. The V gene's germline CDR1 is MNHEY and CDR2 SMNVEV (reference sequence). The CDR3 is 14 residues long. CDR3: CASSLQPSGYEQYF. Here the CDR3 DNA reads TGTGCCAGCTCATTACAACCTAGCGGCTACGAGCAGTACTTC.

The DNA of the CDR3 is TGCGCCAGCAGCTTTTTGACAGGGGGTGGGAATGAGCAGTTCTTC. It yields the protein CASSFLTGGGNEQFF. The chain joins TRBV5-1 to TRBJ2-1, with 9 nucleotides matching TRBD1. V gave up 2 bases and J gave up 7 bases; unmatched junction bases: 7. CDR3 length: 15 amino acids. Germline values: CDR1 SGHRS, CDR2 YFSETQ.

The V and J genes are TRBV6-5 and TRBJ1-2; a possible D gene is TRBD1 (6 bases). In germline, CDR1 is MNHEY, CDR2 SVGAGI. The CDR3 is 14 residues long. V lost 8 bases and J lost 0, with 13 bases in between. The CDR3 protein is CASSPGVTNYGYTF. CDR3 DNA: TGTGCCAGCTCCCCAGGGGTTACTAACTATGGCTACACCTTC.